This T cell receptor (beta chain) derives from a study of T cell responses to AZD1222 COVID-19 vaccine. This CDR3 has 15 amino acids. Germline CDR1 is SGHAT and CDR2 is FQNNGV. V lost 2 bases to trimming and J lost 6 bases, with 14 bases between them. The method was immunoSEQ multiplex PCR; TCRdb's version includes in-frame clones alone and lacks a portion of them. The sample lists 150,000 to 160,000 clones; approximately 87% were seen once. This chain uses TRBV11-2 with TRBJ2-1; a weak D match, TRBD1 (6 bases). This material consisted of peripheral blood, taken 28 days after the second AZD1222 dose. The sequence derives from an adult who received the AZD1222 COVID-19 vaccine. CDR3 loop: CASSLWATGVNEQFF. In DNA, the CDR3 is TGTGCCAGCAGCTTATGGGCGACAGGAGTCAATGAGCAGTTCTTC. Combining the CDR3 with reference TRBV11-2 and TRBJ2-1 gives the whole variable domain EAGVAQSPRYKIIEKRQSVAFWCNPISGHATLYWYQQILGQGPKLLIQFQNNGVVDDSQLPKDRFSAERLKGVDSTLKIQPAKLEDSAVYLCASSLWATGVNEQFFGPGTRLTVL.